This TCR beta chain was found in a study of technical replicates of blood from several donors. The V gene's germline CDR1 is LNHNV and CDR2 YYDKDF (reference sequence). The CDR3 has 16 residues. J was trimmed by 6 bases and V by 2 bases; bases with no gene match: 10. Using immunoSEQ multiplex PCR, the repertoire was profiled, and TCRdb retains in-frame clones only, with some absent. Of around 86,000 clones listed, approximately 97% are singletons. The V gene is TRBV15, the J gene TRBJ2-1; 7 positions match TRBD1. Sequenced sample: T cells isolated from PBMCs. The clonotype was recovered from a human donor in good health. CDR3 DNA: TGTGCCACCAGCAGACAGGGGGTCGATCGTCCCAATGAGCAGTTCTTC. Amino acids: CATSRQGVDRPNEQFF. Using reference TRBV15 and TRBJ2-1 for the parts outside the CDR3, the full variable domain is DAMVIQNPRYQVTQFGKPVTLSCSQTLNHNVMYWYQQKSSQAPKLLFHYYDKDFNNEADTPDNFQSRRPNTSFCFLDIRSPGLGDTAMYLCATSRQGVDRPNEQFFGPGTRLTVL.